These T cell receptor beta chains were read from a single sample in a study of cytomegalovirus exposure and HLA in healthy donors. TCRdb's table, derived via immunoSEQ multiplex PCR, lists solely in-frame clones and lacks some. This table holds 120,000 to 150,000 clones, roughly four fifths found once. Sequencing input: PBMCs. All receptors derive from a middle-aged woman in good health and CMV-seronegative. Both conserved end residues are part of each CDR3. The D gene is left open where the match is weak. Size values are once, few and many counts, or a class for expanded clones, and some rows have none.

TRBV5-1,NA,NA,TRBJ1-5,CASSSSTGQPQHF,TGCGCCAGCAGCTCATCCACGGGTCAGCCCCAGCATTTT
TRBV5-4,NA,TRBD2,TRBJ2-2,CASSFPTSGRVTGELFF,TGTGCCAGCAGCTTCCCTACTAGCGGGAGGGTCACCGGGGAGCTGTTTTTT
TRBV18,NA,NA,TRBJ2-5,CASSRSQPQETQYF,TGTGCCAGCTCACGATCACAGCCACAAGAGACCCAGTACTTC
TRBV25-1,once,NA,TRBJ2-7,CASSEYYPGRDEQYF,TGTGCCAGCAGTGAATATTACCCCGGGCGGGACGAGCAGTACTTC
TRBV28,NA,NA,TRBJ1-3,CASGSSGNTIYF,TGTGCCAGTGGGAGCTCTGGAAACACCATATATTTT
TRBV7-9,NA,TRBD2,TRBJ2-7,CASSFPGLAGSYEQYF,TGTGCCAGCAGCTTCCCGGGACTAGCGGGTTCCTACGAGCAGTACTTC
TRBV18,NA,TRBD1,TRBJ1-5,CASSPGQVGNQPQHF,TGTGCCAGCTCACCGGGACAGGTGGGCAATCAGCCCCAGCATTTT
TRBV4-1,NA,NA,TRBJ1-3,CASSQPTQGGYRSGNTIYF,TGCGCCAGCAGCCAACCAACGCAGGGAGGGTACCGCTCTGGAAACACCATATATTTT
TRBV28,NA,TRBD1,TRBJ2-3,CASRRDRSTDTQYF,TGTGCCAGCAGGAGGGACAGGAGCACAGATACGCAGTATTTT
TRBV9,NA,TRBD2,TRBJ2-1,CASTIAGEGPTYNEQFF,TGTGCCAGCACCATAGCGGGAGAGGGGCCTACCTACAATGAGCAGTTCTTC
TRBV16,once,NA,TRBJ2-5,CASSQARETQYF,TGTGCCAGCAGCCAAGCTCGGGAGACCCAGTACTTC
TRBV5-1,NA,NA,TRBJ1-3,CASSTDSSGNTIYF,TGCGCCAGCAGCACCGACAGCTCTGGAAACACCATATATTTT
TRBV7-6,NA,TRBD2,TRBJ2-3,CASSPDTSGGTDTQYF,TGTGCCAGCAGCCCAGACACTAGCGGGGGCACAGATACGCAGTATTTT
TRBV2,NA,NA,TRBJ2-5,CASSEARQLYQETQYF,TGTGCCAGCAGTGAAGCGCGGCAGCTGTACCAAGAGACCCAGTACTTC
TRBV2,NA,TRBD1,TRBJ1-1,CASSEAGQGNTEAFF,TGTGCCAGCAGTGAAGCTGGACAGGGAAACACTGAAGCTTTCTTT
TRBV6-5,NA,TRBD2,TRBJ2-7,CASSAPGTSGYEQYF,TGTGCCAGCAGTGCCCCCGGGACTAGCGGGTACGAGCAGTACTTC